This T cell receptor (beta chain) was sequenced for a study of cytomegalovirus exposure and HLA in healthy donors. Study overall: An earlier analysis found roughly 100 million unique TCR beta sequences from approximately 190 million T cells.

Per germline, CDR1 SNHLY and CDR2 FYNNEI. V was clipped by 1 base and J by 4 bases, with 13 bases between them. There are 15 residues in the CDR3. Study-wide findings and caveats: What a later analysis showed was that several of the most significant clusters appeared linked to common viral pathogens. Later on, an analysis tied approximately 17,000 TCR beta sequences to HLA alleles at 0.05 false discovery rate. A later analysis linked a missense DCLRE1C variant to TCR beta V- and J-gene trimming.

Comments on this clone: What it binds is not known.

The PCR was carried out with 60 Vbeta primers and 13 Jbeta primers. This table comes from immunoSEQ multiplex PCR, and its TCRdb copy is limited to in-frame clones, with some not included. The sample gives tens of thousands of clones, around 76% of which show up once; 9% to 14% is in the top ten. The receptor was isolated from a male donor in good health and CMV-seropositive. Sequences were obtained from PBMCs. The genes are TRBV2 and TRBJ1-2; D unclear. CDR3 protein: CASSEGGISSYGYTF. The CDR3 DNA sequence: TGTGCCAGCAGTGAAGGAGGGATTTCCTCCTATGGCTACACCTTC.